One sample yielded the 15 T cell receptor beta chains listed below, sequenced in a study of T cell responses to AZD1222 COVID-19 vaccine. Some clones are missing from TCRdb's copy, which holds only in-frame ones; the method was immunoSEQ multiplex PCR. The sample shows more than 55,000 clones, 75% to 90% of them seen only once. The sequenced sample was peripheral blood, obtained 28 days after the second AZD1222 dose. Source of these receptors: an adult who received the AZD1222 COVID-19 vaccine.

CDR3 loop: CASSSLKRGGAFF. The CDR3, as DNA: TGTGCCAGCAGCTCGTTAAAAAGGGGCGGCGCTTTCTTT. This chain joins TRBV5-6 and TRBJ1-1, with D possibly matching TRBD1 (5 bases). There are 13 residues in the CDR3. Germline V gene lookup returns CDR1 SGHDT and CDR2 YYEEEE. The germline V and J ends were trimmed by 3 bases and 11 bases, with 17 bases remaining between them. Drawing the rest from reference TRBV5-6 and TRBJ1-1, the complete variable domain is DAGVTQSPTHLIKTRGQQVTLRCSPKSGHDTVSWYQQALGQGPQFIFQYYEEEERQRGNFPDRFSGHQFPNYSSELNVNALLLGDSALYLCASSSLKRGGAFFGQGTRLTVV.

The chain links TRBV4-3 to TRBJ1-2; TRBD1 might be the D (5 bases). This CDR3 spans 15 amino acids. Per the germline V gene, CDR1 is LGHNA and CDR2 is YSLEER. V was trimmed by 4 bases and J by 4 bases, leaving 16 bases between them. The CDR3 spells CASSREREGPYGYTF. CDR3 sequence (DNA): TGCGCCAGCAGCCGCGAGAGAGAGGGACCCTATGGCTACACCTTC.

The DNA for the CDR3 is TGTGCCAGCAGTGTAGAGGGCTACAATGAGCAGTTCTTC. This encodes CASSVEGYNEQFF. The chain carries TRBV2 and TRBJ2-1; TRBD2 might be the D (5 bases). Per germline, CDR1 SNHLY and CDR2 FYNNEI. This CDR3 comprises 13 residues. Between the trimmed V and J ends, which lost 4 bases and 3 bases, there was a span of 7 bases.

This chain links TRBV19 with TRBJ2-3; D is ambiguous. The CDR3 covers 14 residues. Germline V CDR1 and CDR2: LNHDA, SQIVND (reference sequence). Between the trimmed V and J ends, which lost 7 bases and 2 bases, there was a span of 13 bases. Here the CDR3 reads CASTEAPTTDTQYF. The CDR3 DNA sequence: TGTGCCAGTACCGAGGCCCCTACCACAGATACGCAGTATTTT.

The chain combines TRBV27 with TRBJ2-3; D perhaps matches TRBD1 (5 bases). V lost 7 bases to trimming and J lost 10 bases, with 18 bases between them. CDR3 length: 13 residues. CDR1 MNHEY and CDR2 SMNVEV come from the germline V gene (reference sequence). CDR3 nucleotides: TGTGCCAGCACCCTAAGGGGCGGTCTCGCGCAGTATTTT. This encodes CASTLRGGLAQYF.

The chain couples TRBV29-1 to TRBJ1-4; TRBD1 might be the D (5 bases). With 7 bases removed from V and 0 bases from J, the gap between germline ends came to 6 bases. This CDR3 has 12 residues. The germline gives CDR1 SQVTM, CDR2 ANQGSEA. The CDR3 bases are TGCAGCGCAGGGTCAACTAATGAAAAACTGTTTTTT. It translates to CSAGSTNEKLFF.

V gene TRBV24-1 combines with J gene TRBJ1-5, with D possibly TRBD1 on 6 matching bases. In germline, CDR1 is KGHDR, CDR2 SFDVKD. V shed 3 bases and J shed 1 base, with 12 bases lying between them. The CDR3 has 16 amino acids. CDR3 amino acids: CATSDSRGGSNQPQHF. The CDR3 nucleotides are TGTGCCACCAGTGATAGCAGGGGTGGAAGCAATCAGCCCCAGCATTTT.

The DNA for the CDR3 is TGTGCCTGGAGTGTAGGTCCAGCGGGGGCTAACACCGGGGAGCTGTTTTTT. This gives the protein CAWSVGPAGANTGELFF. V usage is TRBV30 and J usage is TRBJ2-2; TRBD2 matches at 8 bases. The CDR3 covers 17 residues. Germline CDR1 reads GTSNPN; CDR2 reads SVGIG (reference sequence). Losses at the gene ends were 0 bases for V and 2 bases for J; bases not matched to a gene: 8. The variable domain in full, with the rest retrieved from reference TRBV30 and TRBJ2-2, is SQTIHQWPATLVQPVGSPLSLECTVEGTSNPNLYWYRQAAGRGLQLLFYSVGIGQISSEVPQNLSASRPQDRQFILSSKKLLLSDSGFYLCAWSVGPAGANTGELFFGEGSRLTVL.

The gene calls are TRBV7-2 and TRBJ2-3; 13 positions agree with TRBD2. This CDR3 spans 16 amino acids. Germline loops: CDR1 SGHTA, CDR2 FQGNSA. J lost 5 bases, V lost 6 bases, and 8 bases had no gene match. CDR3: CASSLELAGGQDTQYF. The CDR3 coding sequence is TGTGCCAGCAGTTTGGAACTAGCGGGAGGGCAAGATACGCAGTATTTT.

The CDR3 reads CASSPREIYEQYF. For the CDR3, the DNA is TGTGCCAGCAGCCCCCGGGAGATTTACGAGCAGTACTTC. The chain has TRBV11-2 and TRBJ2-7, with a weak D call TRBD2 (6 bases). Trimming removed 5 bases at V and 4 bases at J, with 12 bases between. Germline CDR1 reads SGHAT; CDR2 reads FQNNGV. The CDR3 is 13 residues long.

As regards this clone: The identical CDR3 is also encoded by other nucleotide sequences in the sample. The chain combines TRBV27 with TRBJ1-4, with D possibly TRBD1 on 5 matching bases. V was shortened by 6 bases and J by 0 bases, with 8 bases between the two germline ends. Germline V CDR1 and CDR2: MNHEY, SMNVEV (reference sequence). CDR3 length: 14 amino acids. CDR3 in amino acids: CASSGQATNEKLFF. DNA for the CDR3: TGTGCCAGCAGCGGACAAGCAACTAATGAAAAACTGTTTTTT. The full variable domain, rest sourced from reference TRBV27 and TRBJ1-4, is EAQVTQNPRYLITVTGKKLTVTCSQNMNHEYMSWYRQDPGLGLRQIYYSMNVEVTDKGDVPEGYKVSRKEKRNFPLILESPSPNQTSLYFCASSGQATNEKLFFGSGTQLSVL.

V and J are TRBV5-4 and TRBJ2-3; D ambiguous. There are 12 residues in the CDR3. Trimming stripped 2 bases from V and 6 bases from J, with 7 bases between. CDR1 SGHNT and CDR2 YYREEE come from the germline V gene (reference sequence). The CDR3 here is CASSLGIDTQYF. CDR3 nucleotide sequence: TGTGCCAGCAGCTTAGGTATCGATACGCAGTATTTT.

The chain couples TRBV10-1 to TRBJ1-4, with D perhaps TRBD1 (6 bases). The germline CDR1 and CDR2 sequences are WNHNN and SYGVQD (reference sequence). This CDR3 comprises 13 residues. V lost 2 bases and J 5 bases, leaving 6 bases between the germline ends. CDR3 loop: CASSEGQNEKLFF. The CDR3 DNA is TGCGCCAGCAGTGAGGGACAGAATGAAAAACTGTTTTTT.

This clone occurred a few times. The V call is TRBV4-3, the J call TRBJ2-5; TRBD2 matches at 7 bases. This CDR3 region has 18 residues. The V gene end was trimmed by 1 base and the J gene end by 4 bases; junction bases not matched to a gene: 15. The V gene's germline CDR1 is LGHNA and CDR2 YSLEER. In DNA, the CDR3 is TGCGCCAGCAGCCAAGGGTGGGCGGGAGCTTCCCCGGGAGAGACCCAGTACTTC. Its translation: CASSQGWAGASPGETQYF.

The chain carries TRBV5-1 and TRBJ2-3; 8 nucleotides align to TRBD2. The CDR3 contains 16 residues. Germline V gene lookup returns CDR1 SGHRS and CDR2 YFSETQ. V trimming: 0 bases; J trimming: 3 bases; junction bases outside the gene matches: 6. The CDR3 DNA reads TGCGCCAGCAGCTTGGGGCCGGGACTAGGGACAGATACGCAGTATTTT. This sequence encodes CASSLGPGLGTDTQYF.